This T cell receptor (beta chain) stems from a study of cytomegalovirus exposure and HLA in healthy donors. Findings and caveats of the study: The authors enumerated over 150 TCR beta chains as linked to cytomegalovirus. Most CMV-associated TCR beta chains appeared HLA-restricted in a later analysis. A later analysis showed HLA-associated TCR beta chains outstripping equally common others in clonal expansion.

The PCR used 60 Vbeta and 13 Jbeta primers. The table came from immunoSEQ multiplex PCR; TCRdb's copy has only in-frame clones and leaves some out. The table shows roughly 100,000 clones, with approximately 87% occurring only once. Points on this clone: Its cognate antigen is unknown. The junction shows a germline mismatch at one end, possibly a read error.

Germline-derived CDR1 and CDR2 are LNHDA and SQIVND (reference sequence). There are 14 residues in the CDR3. This receptor was obtained from a man aged 35 to 55 in good health and CMV-seronegative. The sample was PBMCs. The chain recombines TRBV19 with TRBJ2-1; D possibly corresponds to TRBD1 (6 bases). The CDR3 nucleotides are TGTGCCGGTAGTCCGTGGACAGACTACAATGAGCAGTTCTTC. Its translation: CAGSPWTDYNEQFF.